This is a list of T cell receptor beta chains from one sample in a study of early T cells in non-severe SARS-CoV-2 infection. MiXCR, run by TCRdb on the 5' RACE reads, gives a single entry per CDR3 protein. The sample gives about 84,000 distinct CDR3 sequences, about 12% of which show up once; 2.6% is in the top ten. Sequences were obtained from whole blood. Receptors originate from an adult who was a healthcare worker with PCR-confirmed SARS-CoV-2 infection or an uninfected control (not recorded which). The CDR3 runs from the conserved cysteine through the conserved F or W. D genes are given only for firm matches. Clone size is shown for a subset of rows, as once, few, many or a class of expanded clone.

J gene	clone size	V gene	D gene	CDR3 DNA	CDR3 protein
TRBJ1-1	many	TRBV6-6	.	TGTGCCAGCAAAGGAGGGAGCACTGAAGCTTTCTTT	CASKGGSTEAFF
TRBJ2-1	many	TRBV27	.	TGTGCCAGCAGTTTATGGCTAGGGTCCTACAATGAGCAGTTCTTC	CASSLWLGSYNEQFF
TRBJ2-7	few	TRBV28	TRBD2	TGTGCCAGCAGTTCTCAGCGGGAAAAGCAGTACTTC	CASSSQREKQYF
TRBJ2-7	.	TRBV5-5	TRBD1	TGTGCCAGCAGCTTGGAGCCTACAGGGGTCAGAGAGCAGTACTTC	CASSLEPTGVREQYF
TRBJ2-2	many	TRBV4-1	TRBD2	TGCGCCAGCAGCCAAGACCCTAGCGGGAACACCGGGGAGCTGTTTTTT	CASSQDPSGNTGELFF
TRBJ2-7	many	TRBV9	TRBD1	TGTGCCAGCAGCGTCGGGGACAGGGAGCTGTACGAGCAGTACTTC	CASSVGDRELYEQYF
TRBJ2-7	many	TRBV30	.	TGTGCCTGGAGTTCCGACAGGACGAGCTCCTACGAGCAGTACTTC	CAWSSDRTSSYEQYF
TRBJ2-5	few	TRBV11-2	TRBD2	TGTGCCAGCAGCTTTGTTACAGGAAGCGGGGGGGCAAAGACCCAGTACTTC	CASSFVTGSGGAKTQYF
TRBJ1-2	.	TRBV28	TRBD1	TGTGCCAGCAGTTTATGGGGGGACAGGGACCTAAACTATGGCTACACCTTC	CASSLWGDRDLNYGYTF
TRBJ2-1	few	TRBV3-1	.	TGTGCCAGCAGCCAAGTGGGCTGGAATGAACAGTTCTTC	CASSQVGWNEQFF
TRBJ2-7	many	TRBV12-3/TRBV12-4	.	TGTGCCAGCAGTTTACGGCCTTTGGGGTCCGAGCAGTACTTC	CASSLRPLGSEQYF
TRBJ1-2	few	TRBV4-1	.	TGCGCCAGCAGCCAAGACCCCCGGCGGCTCTATGGCTACACCTTC	CASSQDPRRLYGYTF
TRBJ1-4	many	TRBV10-3	.	TGTGCCATCAGTGCAAACCCGGACAGCCGAGGGGAAAAACTGTTTTTT	CAISANPDSRGEKLFF
TRBJ1-3	many	TRBV11-2	.	TGTGCCAGCAGCTTCTCCGAGGGAAACACCATATATTTT	CASSFSEGNTIYF
TRBJ1-2	.	TRBV6-6	TRBD1	TGTGCCAGCAGCCCCGGGACAGGGCGCTATGGCTACACCTTC	CASSPGTGRYGYTF
TRBJ2-3	.	TRBV4-1	.	TGCGCCAGCAGCCAAGATTGGATCGAGACAGATACGCAGTATTTT	CASSQDWIETDTQYF
TRBJ1-5	many	TRBV6-6	TRBD1	TGTGCCAGCACTATGTTAGATGGCAGGGGGGGCAATCAGCCCCAGCATTTT	CASTMLDGRGGNQPQHF
TRBJ1-6	few	TRBV11-1	TRBD1	TGTGCCAGCAGCTTCGAGACAGGGATACTTTCACCCCTCCACTTT	CASSFETGILSPLHF
TRBJ1-5	many	TRBV28	.	TGTGCCAGCAGTTTGGCGGGGTCGAATCAGCCCCAGCATTTT	CASSLAGSNQPQHF
TRBJ2-3	few	TRBV10-2	TRBD2	TGCGCCAGCAGTGATCGGAGGCTAGCGGGGGATGACGATACGCAGTATTTT	CASSDRRLAGDDDTQYF
TRBJ2-3	.	TRBV10-2	TRBD2	TGCGCCAGCAGAATGACTAGCGGGGGGCCAGGAGATACGCAGTATTTT	CASRMTSGGPGDTQYF
TRBJ2-3	few	TRBV5-1	TRBD2	TGCGCCAGCAGCTCCTTAGCGGGAGCGAGGACAGATACGCAGTATTTT	CASSSLAGARTDTQYF
TRBJ1-1	many	TRBV7-9	TRBD1	TGTGCCAGCAGCACCCTACAGGGGCCCACTGAAGCTTTCTTT	CASSTLQGPTEAFF
TRBJ2-2	.	TRBV3-1	TRBD2	TGTGCCAGCAGCCAAGATCCGGGACTATCAACCGGGGAGCTGTTTTTT	CASSQDPGLSTGELFF
TRBJ2-2	many	TRBV15	TRBD1	TGTGCCACCAGCGCCGGGACAGGGTCCGGGGAGCTGTTTTTT	CATSAGTGSGELFF
TRBJ2-5	many	TRBV11-2	.	TGTGCCAGCAGCTTTAGCAGGGAAGAGACCCAGTACTTC	CASSFSREETQYF
TRBJ2-3	few	TRBV7-3	.	TGTGCCAGCAGCTTAAACCCCAGGGATACGCAGTATTTT	CASSLNPRDTQYF
TRBJ2-3	many	TRBV6-5	.	TGTGCCAGCAAGGGAACTAGCACAGATACGCAGTATTTT	CASKGTSTDTQYF
TRBJ1-5	few	TRBV9	.	TGTGCCAGCAGCGTAGAGGGCAGGGCGAATCAGCCCCAGCATTTT	CASSVEGRANQPQHF
TRBJ1-1	few	TRBV5-1	.	TGCGCCAGCAGCTCGTACGCCCCAGGGGACACTGAAGCTTTCTTT	CASSSYAPGDTEAFF
TRBJ2-5	few	TRBV2	TRBD1	TGTGCCAGCAGGGCGGACAGGGTGGACCAAGAGACCCAGTACTTC	CASRADRVDQETQYF
TRBJ1-1	many	TRBV12-3/TRBV12-4	.	TGTGCCAGCAGCCGCCCGCGCACTGAAGCTTTCTTT	CASSRPRTEAFF
TRBJ1-4	few	TRBV15	TRBD1	TGTGCCACCAGCAGAGTCGGTGGGGACAGGGGCTCCTCTCCCTCTTTT	CATSRVGGDRGSSPSF
TRBJ1-5	many	TRBV18	TRBD1	TGTGCCAGCTCACCACTCGGACAGGCGGTATGGCCCCAGCATTTT	CASSPLGQAVWPQHF
TRBJ2-2	many	TRBV7-2	TRBD1	TGTGCCAGCAGCTTAGGGGAGTTGGACAGGGCAGCCGGGGAGCTGTTTTTT	CASSLGELDRAAGELFF
TRBJ2-3	many	TRBV13	.	TGTGCCAGCAGCTTAGAACTGGATACGCAGTATTTT	CASSLELDTQYF
TRBJ2-2	few	TRBV7-9	.	TGTGCCAGCAGCCTCCGGTGGGCCGGGGAGCTGTTTTTT	CASSLRWAGELFF
TRBJ2-2	few	TRBV3-1	.	TGTGCCAGCAGCCAAGATGTATCAGGGGCGCGCGCCGGGGAGCTGTTTTTT	CASSQDVSGARAGELFF
TRBJ2-3	many	TRBV5-4	.	TGTGCCAGCAGCTGGGGGGGGGCAACTAGCACAGATACGCAGTATTTT	CASSWGGATSTDTQYF
TRBJ2-3	many	TRBV5-1	.	TGCGCCAGCAGGGACCAAGATACGCAGTATTTT	CASRDQDTQYF
TRBJ2-1	few	TRBV11-2	TRBD1	TGTGCCAGCAGCTCGGGACAGGGAGTGAGTGAGCAGTTCTTC	CASSSGQGVSEQFF
TRBJ2-2	.	TRBV9	TRBD2	TGTGCCAGCAGCGTGACGGCGGGAGAAGGAACCGGGGAGCTGTTTTTT	CASSVTAGEGTGELFF
TRBJ1-2	.	TRBV12-3/TRBV12-4	.	TGTGCCAGCAGTTTAGCGGTAGCTGGCTACACCTTC	CASSLAVAGYTF
TRBJ1-2	many	TRBV30	.	TGTGCCGGTTCGCAGCAAAACAGGCTCGACTACACCTTC	CAGSQQNRLDYTF
TRBJ1-5	few	TRBV4-1	.	TGCGCCAGCAGCCACAGTGGGGGATACCAGCCCCAGCATTTT	CASSHSGGYQPQHF
TRBJ1-3	many	TRBV6-6	.	TGTGCCAGCAGTGGAGCAGGGTCTGGAAACACCATATATTTT	CASSGAGSGNTIYF
TRBJ2-7	.	TRBV6-5	TRBD2	TGTGCCAGCAGTTACGGGACTAGCTACGAGCAGTACTTC	CASSYGTSYEQYF
TRBJ2-5	.	TRBV3-1	.	TGTGCCAGCAGCCAAGGGACGCGAGGTCGGGAAGAGACCCAGTACTTC	CASSQGTRGREETQYF
TRBJ2-1	many	TRBV15	TRBD2	TGTGCCACCAACGAATTAGCGGGGGGGCCCAATGAGCAGTTCTTC	CATNELAGGPNEQFF
TRBJ1-2	few	TRBV4-1	.	TGCGCCAGCAGCCAAGATCGGGAAATCGGGGGCTACACCTTC	CASSQDREIGGYTF
TRBJ1-4	many	TRBV4-2	TRBD1	TGTGCCAGCAGCCGCCGAGACAGGGGAGATAATGAAAAACTGTTTTTT	CASSRRDRGDNEKLFF
TRBJ2-3	few	TRBV7-3	TRBD2	TGTGCCAGCAGCTTATCTAGCGGGAGAAGGAGAGCAGATACGCAGTATTTT	CASSLSSGRRRADTQYF
TRBJ1-5	.	TRBV12-3/TRBV12-4	.	TGTGCCAGCAGTAAATCCGGCCATAGCAATCAGCCCCAGCATTTT	CASSKSGHSNQPQHF
TRBJ2-2	.	TRBV12-3/TRBV12-4	.	TGTGCCAGCACCCCGTGGGGAACGAACACCGGGGAGCTGTTTTTT	CASTPWGTNTGELFF
TRBJ1-1	few	TRBV7-8	.	TGTGCCAGCAGCTTAGTTCGCCAGAACACTGAAGCTTTCTTT	CASSLVRQNTEAFF
TRBJ2-7	.	TRBV28	.	TGTGCCAGCAGTTTATATGGGGGGACTGTTAGCTCCTACGAGCAGTACTTC	CASSLYGGTVSSYEQYF
TRBJ1-1	many	TRBV7-9	TRBD1	TGTGCCAGCAGCTCCCTCGACAGGGCGGGGACTGAAGCTTTCTTT	CASSSLDRAGTEAFF
TRBJ2-3	.	TRBV29-1	.	TGCAGCGTTGGGACAGTCACAGATACGCAGTATTTT	CSVGTVTDTQYF